Following are 4 T cell receptor beta chains from one sample sequenced in a study of radiation and T cells in renal cell carcinoma (dated by TCRdb to 2018 to 2021). Interpreted using the paper, the time point label stands for: tumor resected at nephrectomy. Sample treatment or condition, as interpreted from the label and publication: treatment-naive control, cytoreductive nephrectomy. The method behind the library was the immunoSEQ multiplex PCR assay. The table was pulled from immuneACCESS by TCRdb, which kept in-frame rearrangements only. Such tables lose some clones; where checked, under half of the loss comes from unresolved V genes, and the rest has no known cause. The sample has 15,000 to 17,000 clones on record, 55% to 60% of them singletons. The top ten constitute more than 9.5% of the sample. Here the sequenced sample was tumor tissue, taken from a patient whose treatment was nephrectomy without radiotherapy. These receptors all come from a man aged 45-60 years with renal cell carcinoma.

This clone has only a few counts. The chain links TRBV5-1 to TRBJ2-1, with 9 bases fitting TRBD2. CDR1 SGHRS and CDR2 YFSETQ come from the germline V gene. The CDR3 covers 17 residues. Trimming removed 1 base from V and 4 bases from J; junction bases left unmatched: 9. CDR3 amino acids: CASSLLSSGVLYNEQFF. The CDR3 nucleotides are TGCGCCAGCAGCTTGTTGTCTAGCGGGGTCCTATACAATGAGCAGTTCTTC.

This sequence joins TRBV27 and TRBJ1-5; 8 bases are a match to TRBD1. Unmatched junction bases numbered 5, after V lost 7 bases and J lost 0 bases. The CDR3 is 15 amino acids. CDR1 MNHEY and CDR2 SMNVEV come from the germline V gene (reference sequence). This CDR3 is CASNKQGDSNQPQHF. The DNA of the CDR3 is TGTGCCAGCAATAAACAGGGGGATAGCAATCAGCCCCAGCATTTT.

CDR3 in amino acids: CASSFQTSGARETQYF. The DNA for the CDR3 is TGTGCCAGCAGCTTCCAAACTAGCGGGGCTAGGGAGACCCAGTACTTC. The J gene is TRBJ2-5, the V gene TRBV9, with 10 bases identical to TRBD2. Germline CDR1 and CDR2: SGDLS and YYNGEE. The CDR3 covers 16 residues. V dropped 4 bases and J dropped 5; count of bases not matched to a gene: 11.

Judged by abundance, this clone is medium-sized. The chain carries TRBV25-1 and TRBJ1-1; D unresolved. Germline CDR1 is MGHDK and CDR2 is SYGVNS. The V end lost 4 bases, the J end lost 6 bases, and 6 bases lay between the germline ends. The CDR3 sequence is 11 residues long. The CDR3 nucleotides are TGTGCCAGCAGTGTCAGCTCTGAAGCTTTCTTT. Translation: CASSVSSEAFF.